The 21 T cell receptor beta chains listed next were all sequenced from one sample in a study of Ad26.COV2.S vaccination and SARS-CoV-2 variants. Treatment of the sample: around 19 received Ad26.COV2.S at low or high dose, single or two shots; 5 received placebo; per-sample allocation not given. Sampling was done on day 63 after the first vaccine or placebo injection. The table came from immunoSEQ multiplex PCR; TCRdb's copy has only in-frame clones and leaves some out. The sample consists of 400,000 or so clones, roughly nine tenths of them appearing once. Sequenced material: peripheral blood, taken in a trial of Ad26.COV2.S vaccine versus placebo. These receptors were taken from a person between 18 and 65 years old who received the Ad26.COV2.S COVID-19 vaccine or a placebo.

The chain is built from TRBV6-5 and TRBJ2-7; 10 bases are a match to TRBD2. The trim removed 2 bases at V and 2 bases at J, leaving 6 bases unmatched. In germline, CDR1 is MNHEY, CDR2 SVGAGI. The CDR3 consists of 16 residues. Written as DNA, the CDR3 is TGTGCCAGCAGTTACACATATAGCGGGGGGCCCTACGAGCAGTACTTC. It yields the protein CASSYTYSGGPYEQYF.

The genes are TRBV15 and TRBJ1-6, with D possibly being TRBD1 (5 bases). There are 14 residues in the CDR3. The germline V gene has CDR1 LNHNV and CDR2 YYDKDF (reference sequence). V lost 2 bases to trimming and J lost 7 bases, with 9 bases between them. CDR3 region: CATSRIRDNSPLHF. In DNA form, the CDR3 reads TGTGCCACCAGCAGAATCCGGGACAATTCACCCCTCCACTTT.

The chain joins TRBV3-1 (or the pseudogene TRBV3-2) to TRBJ2-7, with TRBD2 identical over 8 bases. Germline assignment: CDR1 LGHDT and CDR2 YNNKEL (reference sequence). Unmatched junction bases numbered 8, after V lost 4 bases and J lost 6 bases. CDR3 length: 14 residues. CDR3 in DNA: TGTGCCAGCAGCCGGGGTCGGGGGGGAACCGAGCAGTACTTC. Its translation: CASSRGRGGTEQYF.

This chain uses TRBV29-1 with TRBJ1-5; D may be TRBD1 (5 bases). Deletions cut 3 bases from V and 0 bases from J, with 12 bases between. The germline CDR1 and CDR2 sequences are SQVTM and ANQGSEA. The CDR3 length is 15 residues. CDR3 nucleotide sequence: TGCAGCGTTGAGAGGGACGGAAATAGCAATCAGCCCCAGCATTTT. It translates to CSVERDGNSNQPQHF.

The V and J genes are TRBV7-9 and TRBJ1-4; D call uncertain. V was shortened by 3 bases and J by 4 bases, with 9 bases between the two germline ends. The CDR3 consists of 14 residues. Per germline, CDR1 SEHNR and CDR2 FQNEAQ (reference sequence). The CDR3 sequence: CASSFLLSNEKLFF. The DNA of the CDR3 is TGTGCCAGCAGCTTTCTCCTGAGTAATGAAAAACTGTTTTTT.

This CDR3 is CASSPGAGDEQFF. CDR3 sequence (DNA): TGCGCCAGCAGCCCGGGTGCGGGAGATGAGCAGTTCTTC. V is TRBV5-1 and J is TRBJ2-1; TRBD2 aligns across 7 bases. J gave up 8 bases and V 4 bases, and 6 bases lay outside the gene matches. The CDR3 is 13 amino acids. CDR1 SGHRS and CDR2 YFSETQ come from the germline V gene.

This clone was detected only a few times. The rearrangement joins TRBV4-3 to TRBJ2-1, with 10 bases that match TRBD2. This CDR3 spans 15 amino acids. The germline gives CDR1 LGHNA, CDR2 YSLEER. Losses at the gene ends were 1 base for V and 3 bases for J; bases not matched to a gene: 0. CDR3 sequence reads: CASSQGTSGYNEQFF. CDR3 bases: TGCGCCAGCAGCCAAGGGACTAGCGGCTACAATGAGCAGTTCTTC.

The chain employs TRBV6-5 and TRBJ1-2; D unclear. With 6 bases removed from V and 2 bases from J, the gap between germline ends came to 10 bases. The germline gives CDR1 MNHEY, CDR2 SVGAGI. This CDR3 has 13 amino acids. Written as DNA, the CDR3 is TGTGCCAGCAGAACCCGACACAACTATGGCTACACCTTC. Protein sequence: CASRTRHNYGYTF.

The V gene is TRBV25-1, the J gene TRBJ1-1; tentatively, D is TRBD1 (5 bases). From germline, CDR1 is MGHDK and CDR2 SYGVNS. Trimming shortened V by 3 bases and J by 1 base, and 12 bases separated the two germline ends. The CDR3 totals 15 residues. The CDR3 region is CASSDTGLRNTEAFF. CDR3 nucleotide sequence: TGTGCCAGCAGTGATACGGGGCTTCGGAACACTGAAGCTTTCTTT.

The rearrangement joins TRBV7-9 to TRBJ1-1, with a weak D call TRBD1 (6 bases). The CDR3 length is 14 residues. V was trimmed by 4 bases and J by 2 bases, leaving 11 bases between them. Germline V gives CDR1 SEHNR, CDR2 FQNEAQ (reference sequence). CDR3 region: CASSSPGANTEAFF. In DNA, the CDR3 is TGTGCCAGCAGCTCCCCGGGGGCCAACACTGAAGCTTTCTTT.

CDR3 DNA: TGTGCTAGTGGTTTGGGACATAGCAATCAGCCCCAGCATTTT. This gives the protein CASGLGHSNQPQHF. The rearrangement uses TRBV12-5 and TRBJ1-5; the D is unclear. The germline V and J ends were trimmed by 1 base and 0 bases, with 4 bases remaining between them. Looked up from germline, CDR1 is LGHNT and CDR2 is FRNRAP. The CDR3 extends over 14 amino acids. The full variable domain, rest sourced from reference TRBV12-5 and TRBJ1-5, is DARVTQTPRHKVTEMGQEVTMRCQPILGHNTVFWYRQTMMQGLELLAYFRNRAPLDDSGMPKDRFSAEMPDATLATLKIQPSEPRDSAVYFCASGLGHSNQPQHFGDGTRLSIL.

This chain connects TRBV11-2 to TRBJ2-1; D gene unclear. Germline loops: CDR1 SGHAT, CDR2 FQNNGV. The length of the CDR3 is 13 residues. The V and J ends lost 6 bases and 9 bases respectively, with 15 bases between them. The CDR3 spells CASRSDPHGEQFF. For the CDR3, the DNA is TGTGCCAGCAGATCGGACCCGCACGGTGAGCAGTTCTTC.

The genes are TRBV10-2 and TRBJ2-7, with TRBD1 matching over 8 bases. V lost 6 bases, J lost 2 bases, and 6 bases stayed unmatched. Germline V gives CDR1 WSHSY, CDR2 SAAADI. The CDR3 is 14 amino acids. The DNA for the CDR3 is TGCGCCAGCAGGATAGGACAGGGAACCTACGAGCAGTACTTC. Amino acid sequence: CASRIGQGTYEQYF.

V is TRBV5-8 and J is TRBJ1-4; D not resolved. This CDR3 contains 15 residues. Germline CDR1 reads SGHTS; CDR2 reads YDEGEE. Trimming removed 1 base at V and 0 bases at J, with 7 bases between. Here the CDR3 reads CASSLTGTTNEKLFF. The DNA for the CDR3 is TGTGCCAGCAGCTTGACCGGTACAACTAATGAAAAACTGTTTTTT.

The chain links TRBV5-1 to TRBJ2-1; TRBD2 matches at 11 bases. Trimming at V came to 0 bases and at J to 4 bases, leaving 3 bases not matched to a gene. Per the germline V gene, CDR1 is SGHRS and CDR2 is YFSETQ. The CDR3 covers 16 residues. The CDR3 nucleotides are TGCGCCAGCAGCTTGGAGCCTAGCGGGGGGTACAATGAGCAGTTCTTC. Translation gives CASSLEPSGGYNEQFF. Drawing the rest from reference TRBV5-1 and TRBJ2-1, the complete variable domain is KAGVTQTPRYLIKTRGQQVTLSCSPISGHRSVSWYQQTPGQGLQFLFEYFSETQRNKGNFPGRFSGRQFSNSRSEMNVSTLELGDSALYLCASSLEPSGGYNEQFFGPGTRLTVL.

This chain connects TRBV5-4 to TRBJ1-1, with 7 bases aligning to TRBD1. Germline assignment: CDR1 SGHNT and CDR2 YYREEE (reference sequence). The CDR3 is 13 residues long. J gave up 8 bases and V 0 bases, and 4 bases lay outside the gene matches. The CDR3 DNA reads TGTGCCAGCAGCTTGGTAGGGGGCAAGGAAGCTTTCTTT. Its protein product is CASSLVGGKEAFF.

The chain carries TRBV27 and TRBJ1-1; no firm D call. Germline loops: CDR1 MNHEY, CDR2 SMNVEV (reference sequence). Trimming shortened V by 3 bases and J by 0 bases, and 5 bases separated the two germline ends. This CDR3 contains 13 residues. The CDR3 DNA reads as TGTGCCAGCAGTTTTGTAGTGAACACTGAAGCTTTCTTT. It is translated as CASSFVVNTEAFF.

This clone was detected only once. The chain joins TRBV5-6 to TRBJ1-2, with D perhaps matching TRBD1 (6 bases). The CDR3 length is 14 residues. Germline CDR1 is SGHDT and CDR2 is YYEEEE. V was trimmed by 2 bases and J by 10 bases, leaving 18 bases between them. CDR3 sequence reads: CASSFPSGAAPYTF. CDR3 coding DNA: TGTGCCAGCAGCTTCCCTTCAGGGGCTGCCCCCTACACCTTC.

The count of this clone is one. V is TRBV12-3 or TRBV12-4 and J is TRBJ1-2, with D tentatively TRBD1 (6 bases). The CDR3 totals 13 residues. The germline V and J ends were trimmed by 6 bases and 6 bases, with 14 bases remaining between them. CDR3 residues: CASRETGIDGYTF. DNA of the CDR3: TGTGCCAGCAGGGAGACAGGAATTGATGGCTACACCTTC.

The rearrangement links TRBV7-9 to TRBJ1-2; D ambiguous. The CDR3 loop spans 16 amino acids. Trimming took 1 base from V and 5 from J, leaving 17 bases between them. CDR1 is SEHNR, CDR2 FQNEAQ, per germline (reference sequence). The CDR3 sequence: CASSLGTASYYYGYTF. As DNA, the CDR3 is TGTGCCAGCAGCTTAGGGACCGCCTCTTATTATTATGGCTACACCTTC.

The chain is built from TRBV19 and TRBJ1-6; 7 bases line up with TRBD1. CDR3 length: 13 amino acids. After removal of 8 bases from V and 7 bases from J, the junction contained 5 bases not matched to a gene. Per germline, CDR1 LNHDA and CDR2 SQIVND (reference sequence). This CDR3 reads CASRTGPNSPLHF. The CDR3 DNA reads as TGTGCCAGTCGGACAGGCCCAAATTCACCCCTCCACTTT.